This T cell receptor beta chain was obtained from a study of monozygotic twins with inflammatory bowel disease. Findings and caveats of the study: None of the different T cell subtypes could be distinguished from one another.

The CDR3 has 16 amino acids. Germline V gene data show CDR1 as KGHSH and CDR2 as LQKENI. Researchers used roughly 3,700 ng of total RNA for each TCR library. TCRdb reanalyzed the 5' RACE reads, giving one entry per CDR3 protein sequence and no DNA. This sample carries some 150,000 distinct CDR3 sequences, with around 7% going to the ten biggest clones. Worth noting for this clonotype: Its target is not known.

The chain combines TRBV18 with TRBJ2-4. The source is a human donor with ulcerative colitis or Crohn's disease, or a healthy co-twin of an affected twin (not recorded which). The sequencing sample was made of blood. CDR3 residues: CASSPWAGAIKNIQYF.